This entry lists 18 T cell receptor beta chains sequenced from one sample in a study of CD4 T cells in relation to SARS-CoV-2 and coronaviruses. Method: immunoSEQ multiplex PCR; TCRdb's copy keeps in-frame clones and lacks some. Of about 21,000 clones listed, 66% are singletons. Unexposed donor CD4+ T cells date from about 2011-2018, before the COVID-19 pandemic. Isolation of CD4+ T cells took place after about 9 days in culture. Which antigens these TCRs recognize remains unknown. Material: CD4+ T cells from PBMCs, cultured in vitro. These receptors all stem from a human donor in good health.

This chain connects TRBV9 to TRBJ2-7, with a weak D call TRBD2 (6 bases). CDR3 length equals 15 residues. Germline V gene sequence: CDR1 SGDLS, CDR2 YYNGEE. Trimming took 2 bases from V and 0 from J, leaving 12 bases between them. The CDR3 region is CASSVGGAGSYEQYF. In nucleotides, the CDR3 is TGTGCCAGCAGCGTTGGAGGGGCCGGCTCCTACGAGCAGTACTTC.

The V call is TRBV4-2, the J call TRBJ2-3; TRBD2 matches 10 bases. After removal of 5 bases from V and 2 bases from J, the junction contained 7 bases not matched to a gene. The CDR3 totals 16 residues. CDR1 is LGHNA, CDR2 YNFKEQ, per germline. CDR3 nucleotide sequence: TGTGCCAGCAGCTCTATAGCGGGAGGAATCACAGATACGCAGTATTTT. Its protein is CASSSIAGGITDTQYF.

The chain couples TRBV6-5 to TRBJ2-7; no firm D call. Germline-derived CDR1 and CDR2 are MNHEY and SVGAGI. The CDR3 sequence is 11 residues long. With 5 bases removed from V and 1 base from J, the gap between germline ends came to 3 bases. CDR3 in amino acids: CASSTSYEQYF. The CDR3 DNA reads TGTGCCAGCAGTACTTCCTACGAGCAGTACTTC.

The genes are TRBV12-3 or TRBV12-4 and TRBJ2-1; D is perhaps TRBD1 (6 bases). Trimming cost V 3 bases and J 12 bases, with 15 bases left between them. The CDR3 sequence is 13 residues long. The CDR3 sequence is CASSLFGLQGQFF. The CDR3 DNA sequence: TGTGCCAGCAGTTTGTTCGGGTTACAGGGGCAGTTCTTC.

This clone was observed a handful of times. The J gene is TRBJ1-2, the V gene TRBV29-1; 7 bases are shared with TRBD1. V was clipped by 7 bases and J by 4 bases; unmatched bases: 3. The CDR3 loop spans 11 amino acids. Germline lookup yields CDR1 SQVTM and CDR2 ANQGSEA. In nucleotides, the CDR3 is TGCAGCGACAGGGGCATCTATGGCTACACCTTC. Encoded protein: CSDRGIYGYTF.

Here the CDR3 reads CASSSRVAYGYTF. The CDR3 DNA sequence: TGTGCCAGCAGCTCGCGTGTCGCCTATGGCTACACCTTC. This rearrangement joins TRBV27 to TRBJ1-2; D remains ambiguous. The CDR3 length is 13 residues. Per germline, CDR1 MNHEY and CDR2 SMNVEV (reference sequence). With 6 bases removed from V and 4 bases from J, the gap between germline ends came to 12 bases.

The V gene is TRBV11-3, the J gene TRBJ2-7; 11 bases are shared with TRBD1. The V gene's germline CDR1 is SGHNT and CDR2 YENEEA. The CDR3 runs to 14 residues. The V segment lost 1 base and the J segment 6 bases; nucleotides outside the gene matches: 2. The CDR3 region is CASSLGTGGAEQYF. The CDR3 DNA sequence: TGTGCCAGCAGCTTAGGGACAGGGGGCGCCGAGCAGTACTTC.

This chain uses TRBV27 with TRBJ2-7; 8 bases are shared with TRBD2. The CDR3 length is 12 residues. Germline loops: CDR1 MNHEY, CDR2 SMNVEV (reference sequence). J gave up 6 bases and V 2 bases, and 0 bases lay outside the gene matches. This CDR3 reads CASSLAGGEQYF. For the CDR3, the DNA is TGTGCCAGCAGTTTAGCGGGAGGCGAGCAGTACTTC.

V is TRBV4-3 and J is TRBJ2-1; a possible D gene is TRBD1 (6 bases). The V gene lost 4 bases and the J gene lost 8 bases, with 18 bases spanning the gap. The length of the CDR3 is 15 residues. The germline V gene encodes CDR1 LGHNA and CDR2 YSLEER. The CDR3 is CASSPYKQGPYEQFF. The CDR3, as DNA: TGCGCCAGCAGCCCGTATAAACAGGGTCCGTATGAGCAGTTCTTC.

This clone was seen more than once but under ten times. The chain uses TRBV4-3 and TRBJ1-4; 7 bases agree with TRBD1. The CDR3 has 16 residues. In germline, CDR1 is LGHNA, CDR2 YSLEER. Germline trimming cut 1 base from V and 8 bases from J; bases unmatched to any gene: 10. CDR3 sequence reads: CASSQVGGGAGEKLFF. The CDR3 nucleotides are TGCGCCAGCAGCCAAGTTGGAGGGGGCGCGGGAGAAAAACTGTTTTTT.

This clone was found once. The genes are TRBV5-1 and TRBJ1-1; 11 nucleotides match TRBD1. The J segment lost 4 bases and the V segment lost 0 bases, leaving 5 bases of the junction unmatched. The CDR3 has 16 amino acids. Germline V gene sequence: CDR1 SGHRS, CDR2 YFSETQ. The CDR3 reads CASSLGTGGQGTEAFF. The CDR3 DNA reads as TGCGCCAGCAGCTTGGGGACAGGGGGCCAAGGCACTGAAGCTTTCTTT.

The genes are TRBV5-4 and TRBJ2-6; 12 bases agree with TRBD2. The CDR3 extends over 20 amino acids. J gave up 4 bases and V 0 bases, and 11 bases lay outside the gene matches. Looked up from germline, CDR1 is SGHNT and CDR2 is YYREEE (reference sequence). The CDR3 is CASSLVLAGGPIPGANVLTF. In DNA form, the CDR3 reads TGTGCCAGCAGCTTGGTTCTAGCGGGAGGGCCTATCCCGGGGGCCAACGTCCTGACTTTC.

The CDR3 bases are TGTGCCAGCAGTGGGGGGACAGGAGTTAGTACTGAAGCTTTCTTT. Amino acids: CASSGGTGVSTEAFF. The chain employs TRBV2 and TRBJ1-1, with TRBD1 identical over 8 bases. There are 15 residues in the CDR3. Trimming took 4 bases from V and 5 from J; bases not matched to a gene: 9. Germline CDR1 reads SNHLY; CDR2 reads FYNNEI. The full variable domain, completed using reference TRBV2 and TRBJ1-1, is EPEVTQTPSHQVTQMGQEVILRCVPISNHLYFYWYRQILGQKVEFLVSFYNNEISEKSEIFDDQFSVERPDGSNFTLKIRSTKLEDSAMYFCASSGGTGVSTEAFFGQGTRLTVV.

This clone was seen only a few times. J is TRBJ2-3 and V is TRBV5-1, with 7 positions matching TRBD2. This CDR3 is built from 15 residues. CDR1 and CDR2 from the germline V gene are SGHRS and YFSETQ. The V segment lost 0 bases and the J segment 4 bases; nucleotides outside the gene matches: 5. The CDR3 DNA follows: TGCGCCAGCAGCTTGGCTACTAGCGTGGCAGATACGCAGTATTTT. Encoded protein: CASSLATSVADTQYF.

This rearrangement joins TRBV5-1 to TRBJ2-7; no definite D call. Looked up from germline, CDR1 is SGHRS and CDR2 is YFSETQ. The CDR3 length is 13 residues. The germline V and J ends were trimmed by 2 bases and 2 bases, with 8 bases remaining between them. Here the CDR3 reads CASSLTVTYEQYF. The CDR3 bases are TGCGCCAGCAGCTTAACGGTGACCTACGAGCAGTACTTC.

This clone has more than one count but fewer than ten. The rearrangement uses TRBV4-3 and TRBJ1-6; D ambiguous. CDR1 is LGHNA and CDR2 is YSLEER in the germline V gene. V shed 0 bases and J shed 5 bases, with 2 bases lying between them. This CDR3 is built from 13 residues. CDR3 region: CASSQDHNSPLHF. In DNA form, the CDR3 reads TGCGCCAGCAGCCAAGATCATAATTCACCCCTCCACTTT.

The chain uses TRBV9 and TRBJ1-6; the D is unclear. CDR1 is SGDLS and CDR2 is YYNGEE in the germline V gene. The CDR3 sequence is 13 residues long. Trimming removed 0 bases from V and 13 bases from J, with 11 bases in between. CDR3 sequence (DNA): TGTGCCAGCAGCGTAGGCACTCTAAGTCCCCTCCACTTT. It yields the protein CASSVGTLSPLHF. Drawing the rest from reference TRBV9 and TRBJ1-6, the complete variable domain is DSGVTQTPKHLITATGQRVTLRCSPRSGDLSVYWYQQSLDQGLQFLIQYYNGEERAKGNILERFSAQQFPDLHSELNLSSLELGDSALYFCASSVGTLSPLHFGNGTRLTVT.

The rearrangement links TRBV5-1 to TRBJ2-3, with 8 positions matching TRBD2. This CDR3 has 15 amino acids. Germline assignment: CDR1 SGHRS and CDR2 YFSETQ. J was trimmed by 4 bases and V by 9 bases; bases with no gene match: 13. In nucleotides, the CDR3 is TGCGCCACCGCTCCCCGGGAGGGGATCGCAGATACGCAGTATTTT. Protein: CATAPREGIADTQYF.